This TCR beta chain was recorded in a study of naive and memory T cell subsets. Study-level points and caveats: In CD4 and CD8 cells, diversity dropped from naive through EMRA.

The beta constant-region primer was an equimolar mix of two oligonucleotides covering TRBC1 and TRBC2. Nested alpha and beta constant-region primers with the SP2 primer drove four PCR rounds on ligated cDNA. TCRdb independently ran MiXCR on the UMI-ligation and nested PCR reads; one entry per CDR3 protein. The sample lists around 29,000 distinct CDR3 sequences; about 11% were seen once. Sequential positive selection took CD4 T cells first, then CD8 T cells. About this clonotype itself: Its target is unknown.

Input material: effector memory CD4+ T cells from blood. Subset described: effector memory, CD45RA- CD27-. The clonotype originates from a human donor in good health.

The CDR3 region is CASSYERGALNEQFF. CDR3 in DNA: TGTGCCAGCAGTTACGAGCGGGGGGCACTCAATGAGCAGTTCTTC. V is TRBV27 and J is TRBJ2-1; 9 nucleotides agree with TRBD2. From germline, CDR1 is MNHEY and CDR2 SMNVEV (reference sequence). J was trimmed by 6 bases and V by 4 bases; bases with no gene match: 7. The CDR3 consists of 15 residues.